These 17 T cell receptor beta chains originate from one sample sequenced in a study of tumor-infiltrating lymphocytes in primary liver carcinoma. The input was 500 ng total RNA; TCR beta cDNA was made from it with a constant-region primer. Sequencing libraries for TCR beta derived from three nested multiplex PCR rounds that used slightly modified ARM-PCR. TRBV1-TRBV30 forward primers and a C-beta reverse primer were used in the first two PCR rounds, which each ran for ten to eleven cycles. One entry per CDR3 protein results from TCRdb running MiXCR on the multiplex PCR reads. This table has some 110,000 distinct CDR3 sequences, around 80% appearing once. Starting material for RNA and DNA co-extraction consisted of 20-30 mg of unsorted bulk tissue. Sequences were obtained from liver tumor tissue from sampling region 3. Subset here: tumor region T3, left-lateral pole. The receptors shown here come from a man aged 40-49 years with primary liver carcinoma and hepatitis B virus infection.

In regard to this clonotype: At one of its ends the junction is not consistent with the germline gene, which may arise from a read error. V and J are TRBV5-5 and TRBJ1-2; no reliable D call. The CDR3 runs to 15 residues. CDR1 and CDR2 from the germline V gene are SGHKS and YYEKEE (reference sequence). DNA of the CDR3: TGTGTCAGCAGCGGTAACATGGTACTGAACTATGGCTACACCTTC. As protein: CVSSGNMVLNYGYTF. Filled out from reference TRBV5-5 and TRBJ1-2, the complete variable domain reads DAGVTQSPTHLIKTRGQQVTLRCSPISGHKSVSWYQQVLGQGPQFIFQYYEKEERGRGNFPDRFSARQFPNYSSELNVNALLLGDSALYLCVSSGNMVLNYGYTFGSGTRLTVV.

Concerning this clonotype: Likely a read error: the CDR3 ends without its conserved phenylalanine or tryptophan. The chain recombines TRBV7-8 with TRBJ2-3; the D gene is possibly TRBD2 (5 bases). The CDR3 spans 15 residues. V was cut by 5 bases and J by 3 bases, with 15 bases left in between. CDR1 and CDR2 (germline): SGHVS, FQNEAQ. This CDR3 is CASSPLRTLTDTQYY. The CDR3, as DNA: TGTGCCAGCAGCCCCCTTAGGACTCTTACAGATACGCAGTATTAT.

V usage is TRBV5-6 and J usage is TRBJ1-2; D not resolved. Trimming left V 0 bases short and J 0 bases short, with 12 bases between. The CDR3 loop spans 16 amino acids. CDR1 and CDR2 (germline): SGHDT, YYEEEE. CDR3 in amino acids: CASSLGSLSANYGYTF. CDR3 coding DNA: TGTGCCAGCAGCTTGGGTTCGCTCTCAGCTAACTATGGCTACACCTTC.

The chain uses TRBV12-3 or TRBV12-4 and TRBJ1-3; D is ambiguous. The CDR3 is 12 amino acids. V lost 5 bases and J lost 2, with 4 bases in between. CDR3 sequence: CASSTTGNTIYF. Here the CDR3 DNA reads TGTGCCAGCAGTACTACTGGAAACACCATATATTTT.

Note on this clonotype: A read error may explain this, as a much larger clone is one base away. This chain connects TRBV28 to TRBJ1-2; TRBD1 agrees at 9 bases. The CDR3 runs 15 residues. The germline V gene has CDR1 MDHEN and CDR2 SYDVKM. J gave up 8 bases and V 7 bases, and 14 bases lay outside the gene matches. CDR3 coding DNA: TGTGCCAGCAAACCCTCGGACAGGGGTGTGGGGGGCTACACCTTC. As protein: CASKPSDRGVGGYTF.

This rearrangement joins TRBV12-3 or TRBV12-4 to TRBJ2-1, with 10 bases identical to TRBD2. This CDR3 spans 15 amino acids. Trimming removed 2 bases from V and 16 bases from J; junction bases left unmatched: 14. The CDR3 nucleotides read TGTGCCAGCAGTTTAATAAGCGGGAGGGGAAATGGGCACTTCTTC. This encodes CASSLISGRGNGHFF.

As to this clonotype: This may be a read error: a much more frequent sequence differs by one nucleotide. The V gene is TRBV28, the J gene TRBJ1-6; D not certain. The CDR3 is 15 residues long. Germline CDR1 is MDHEN and CDR2 is SYDVKM. DNA for the CDR3: TGTGCCACCAGTTTACCACTGGGCAATAATTCACCCCTCCACTTT. This encodes CATSLPLGNNSPLHF.

For this clonotype: Just one base apart from a much larger clone, this may be a read error. CDR3 DNA: TGTGCCAGCAGATATATAGCTGACAGGGCAGATACGCAGTATTTT. It yields the protein CASRYIADRADTQYF. This chain connects TRBV28 to TRBJ2-3; 7 bases are a match to TRBD1. The germline V gene has CDR1 MDHEN and CDR2 SYDVKM. The trim removed 6 bases at V and 4 bases at J, leaving 10 bases unmatched. The CDR3 sequence is 15 residues long.

In regard to this clonotype: Lacking the conserved final phenylalanine or tryptophan, this CDR3 likely reflects a read error. The chain has TRBV5-5 and TRBJ1-5, with 7 nucleotides matching TRBD1. The CDR3 is 16 residues long. Germline V gives CDR1 SGHKS, CDR2 YYEKEE (reference sequence). CDR3 region: CASSSGQTISNQLQHL. The CDR3 coding sequence is TGTGCCAGCAGCTCGGGACAGACGATTAGCAATCAGCTCCAGCATTTA.

Comments on this clonotype: Germline and junction disagree at one end, which may indicate a read error. V and J are TRBV11-3 and TRBJ2-1; no definite D call. The CDR3 consists of 12 residues. The germline gives CDR1 SGHNT, CDR2 YENEEA. CDR3 DNA sequence: TGTACCAACAGCTTAAATGTCAATGAGCAGTTTTTC. This codes for CTNSLNVNEQFF.

Of note for this clonotype: This CDR3 is missing its conserved last phenylalanine or tryptophan, likely due to a read error. The chain employs TRBV6-1 and TRBJ1-2, with D unresolved. The length of the CDR3 is 13 residues. CDR1 and CDR2 from the germline V gene are MNHNS and SASEGT. CDR3 region: CTSSEVSNYGYTS. The CDR3, as DNA: TGTACCAGCAGTGAAGTTTCAAACTATGGCTACACCTCC.

A word on this clonotype: At one end the junction does not follow the germline gene, possibly because of a read error. The J gene is TRBJ1-5, the V gene TRBV28; D ambiguous. CDR1 and CDR2 (germline): MDHEN, SYDVKM. The CDR3 spans 15 residues. The CDR3 nucleotides are TGTGCCAGCAGTCCCCCAGGACTTAGCAACCAGCCCCAGGATTTT. Protein sequence: CASSPPGLSNQPQDF.

About this clonotype: This CDR3 fails to terminate in the conserved phenylalanine or tryptophan, so it likely reflects a read error. The DNA is omitted, as the CDR3 cannot be located on it reliably, and the CDR3 follows TCRdb's listing. V is TRBV6-5 and J is TRBJ2-2; the table assigns TRBD1, which was not confirmed against the DNA. Germline V CDR1 and CDR2: MNHEY, SVGAGI. The CDR3 is 12 amino acids in total, end residues counted. The CDR3 spells CASKVGAGELFL.

The chain is built from TRBV6-5 and TRBJ1-1, with TRBD1 identical over 7 bases. V lost 7 bases to trimming and J lost 13 bases; unmatched junction nucleotides: 15. There are 13 residues in the CDR3. Germline CDR1 and CDR2: MNHEY and SVGAGI. CDR3 DNA: TGTGCCAGCACCCGGACCCTACAGGGGAGGGTTTTCTTT. Its protein is CASTRTLQGRVFF.

With respect to this clonotype: The junction shows a germline mismatch at one end, possibly a read error. J is TRBJ2-2 and V is TRBV20-1, with 8 bases that match TRBD2. The CDR3 extends over 15 amino acids. Germline values: CDR1 DFQATT, CDR2 SNEGSKA (reference sequence). Here the CDR3 DNA reads TGCAGTGCTAGTCGGGATAGCGGGAACACCGGGGAGCTGTTATTC. This sequence encodes CSASRDSGNTGELLF.

The CDR3 region is CASSPPEGLVGGEQYF. The DNA for the CDR3 is TGTGCCAGCAGTCCACCCGAGGGCCTAGTAGGAGGTGAGCAGTACTTC. This chain joins TRBV7-9 and TRBJ2-7; a possible D gene is TRBD2 (5 bases). The CDR3 spans 16 residues. Germline values: CDR1 SEHNR, CDR2 FQNEAQ (reference sequence). The V end was cut by 6 bases, the J end by 7 bases, with 25 bases between.

Of note for this clonotype: This could be a read error, since a much larger clone is one nucleotide away. This sequence joins TRBV28 and TRBJ2-4, with 9 bases fitting TRBD2. The germline CDR1 and CDR2 sequences are MDHEN and SYDVKM. CDR3 length: 17 amino acids. The CDR3, as DNA: TGTGCCAGCAGCGGTAGCGGGAGCGGCCTAGCCAAAAACACTCAGTACTTC. It encodes CASSGSGSGLAKNTQYF.